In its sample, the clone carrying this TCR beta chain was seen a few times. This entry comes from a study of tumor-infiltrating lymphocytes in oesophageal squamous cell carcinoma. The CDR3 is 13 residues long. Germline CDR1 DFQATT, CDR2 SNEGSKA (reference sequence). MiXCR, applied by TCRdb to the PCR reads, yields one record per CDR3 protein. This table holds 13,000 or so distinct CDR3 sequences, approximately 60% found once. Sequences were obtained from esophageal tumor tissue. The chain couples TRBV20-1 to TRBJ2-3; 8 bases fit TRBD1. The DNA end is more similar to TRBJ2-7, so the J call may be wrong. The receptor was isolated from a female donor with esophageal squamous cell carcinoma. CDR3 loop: CSGEADRAHEQYF. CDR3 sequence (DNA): TGCAGCGGAGAGGCGGACAGGGCCCACGAGCAGTACTTC.